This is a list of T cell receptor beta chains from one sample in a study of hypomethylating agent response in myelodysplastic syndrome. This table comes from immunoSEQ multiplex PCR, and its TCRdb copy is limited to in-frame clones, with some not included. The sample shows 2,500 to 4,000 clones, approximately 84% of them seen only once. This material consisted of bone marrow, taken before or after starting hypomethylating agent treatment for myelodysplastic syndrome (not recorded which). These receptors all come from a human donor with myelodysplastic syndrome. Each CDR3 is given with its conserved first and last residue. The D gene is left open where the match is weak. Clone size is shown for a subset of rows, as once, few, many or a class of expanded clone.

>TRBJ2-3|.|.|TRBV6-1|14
CASSEGGGGDTQYF
TGTGCCAGCAGTGAGGGCGGCGGAGGGGATACGCAGTATTTT
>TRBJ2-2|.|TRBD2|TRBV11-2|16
CASSPRWGGDTGELFF
TGTGCCAGCAGCCCCAGGTGGGGGGGTGACACCGGGGAGCTGTTTTTT
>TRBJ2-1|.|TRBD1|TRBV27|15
CASSSGGVSYNEQFF
TGTGCCAGCAGTTCAGGGGGCGTTTCCTACAATGAGCAGTTCTTC
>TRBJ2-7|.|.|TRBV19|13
CASSIRDTYEQYF
TGTGCCAGTAGTATCCGGGACACTTACGAGCAGTACTTC
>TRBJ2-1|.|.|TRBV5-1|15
CASSLERSSYNEQFF
TGCGCCAGCAGCTTGGAGAGAAGCTCCTACAATGAGCAGTTCTTC
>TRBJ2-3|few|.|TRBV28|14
CASSPRTRTDTQYF
TGTGCCAGCAGTCCAAGGACCCGCACAGATACGCAGTATTTT
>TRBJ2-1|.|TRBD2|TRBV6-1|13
CASRLAGNNEQFF
TGTGCCAGCAGGCTAGCGGGAAACAATGAGCAGTTCTTC
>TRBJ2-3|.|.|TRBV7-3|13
CASSFKMRDTQYF
TGTGCCAGCAGCTTTAAAATGAGAGATACGCAGTATTTT
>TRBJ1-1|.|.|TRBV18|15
CASSPVGGLDTEAFF
TGTGCCAGCTCACCAGTCGGGGGGCTGGACACTGAAGCTTTCTTT
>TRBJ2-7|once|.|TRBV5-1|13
CASSSRGSSEQYF
TGCGCCAGCAGCTCCCGGGGTAGCTCCGAGCAGTACTTC
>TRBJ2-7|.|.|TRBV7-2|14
CASSSTGGLGEQYF
TGTGCCAGCAGCTCCACCGGAGGCCTCGGCGAGCAGTACTTC
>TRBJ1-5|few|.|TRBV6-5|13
CASRADSNQPQHF
TGTGCCAGCAGGGCAGATAGCAATCAGCCCCAGCATTTT
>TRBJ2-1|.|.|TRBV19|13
CASRAPSSNEQFF
TGTGCCAGTAGGGCCCCCAGCTCGAATGAGCAGTTCTTC
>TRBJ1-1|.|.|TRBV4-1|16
CASSQNPPSANTEAFF
TGCGCCAGCAGCCAAAATCCCCCGAGTGCGAACACTGAAGCTTTCTTT
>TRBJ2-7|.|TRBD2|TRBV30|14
CAWSWTSGSYEQYF
TGTGCCTGGAGTTGGACTAGCGGCTCCTACGAGCAGTACTTC
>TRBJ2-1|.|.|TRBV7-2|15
CASSLAGLSYNEQFF
TGTGCCAGCAGCTTAGCGGGCCTCTCCTACAATGAGCAGTTCTTC
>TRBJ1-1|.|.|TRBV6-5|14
CASSYSRGDTEAFF
TGTGCCAGCAGTTACTCCAGGGGAGACACTGAAGCTTTCTTT
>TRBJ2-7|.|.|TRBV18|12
CASSPQAFEQYF
TGTGCCAGCTCACCACAGGCATTCGAGCAGTACTTC
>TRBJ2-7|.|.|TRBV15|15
CATSSGAGEAYEQYF
TGTGCCACCAGCAGCGGGGCAGGGGAAGCCTACGAGCAGTACTTC
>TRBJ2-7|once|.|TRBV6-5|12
CASGSSSYEQYF
TGTGCCAGCGGTTCGAGCTCCTACGAGCAGTACTTC
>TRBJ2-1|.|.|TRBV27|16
CASSIRLGYPYNEQFF
TGTGCCAGCAGCATCCGTCTAGGGTACCCCTACAATGAGCAGTTCTTC
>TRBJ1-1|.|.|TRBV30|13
CAWTEDPLREAFF
TGTGCCTGGACGGAGGACCCCCTTAGGGAGGCTTTCTTT
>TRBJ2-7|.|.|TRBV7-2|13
CASSSTYSTEQYF
TGTGCCAGCAGCTCGACATATAGTACCGAGCAGTACTTC
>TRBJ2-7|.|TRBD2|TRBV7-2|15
CASSVTSGSPYEQYF
TGTGCCAGCAGCGTGACTAGCGGGAGTCCCTACGAGCAGTACTTC
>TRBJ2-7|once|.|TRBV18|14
CASSGGHFPYEQYF
TGTGCCAGCTCCGGAGGGCATTTCCCCTACGAGCAGTACTTC
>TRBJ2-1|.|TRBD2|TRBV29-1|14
CSVTSGRFVNEQFF
TGCAGCGTGACTAGCGGGAGGTTTGTCAATGAGCAGTTCTTC
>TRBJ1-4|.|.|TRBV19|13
CASSTVTGPEVFF
TGTGCCAGTAGTACGGTTACAGGGCCAGAAGTGTTTTTT
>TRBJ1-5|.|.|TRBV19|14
CASSPRDTLQPQHF
TGTGCCAGTAGTCCTCGGGACACCCTTCAGCCCCAGCATTTT
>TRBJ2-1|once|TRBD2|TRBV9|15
CASSSTSGVYNEQFF
TGTGCCAGCAGCTCTACTAGCGGGGTCTACAATGAGCAGTTCTTC
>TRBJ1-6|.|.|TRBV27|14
CASSLRTSNSPLHF
TGTGCCAGCAGTTTAAGGACTTCCAATTCACCCCTCCACTTT
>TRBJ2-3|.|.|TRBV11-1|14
CASTISEIGDTQYF
TGTGCCAGCACCATTAGTGAGATTGGAGATACGCAGTATTTT
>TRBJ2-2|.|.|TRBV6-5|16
CASSYRQGEGTGELFF
TGTGCCAGCAGTTACAGGCAGGGAGAGGGAACCGGGGAGCTGTTTTTT
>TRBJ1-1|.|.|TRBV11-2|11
CASSHYTEAFF
TGTGCCAGCAGCCATTACACTGAAGCTTTCTTT
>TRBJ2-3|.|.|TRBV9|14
CASSVAGVGDTQYF
TGTGCCAGCAGCGTAGCAGGGGTGGGAGATACGCAGTATTTT
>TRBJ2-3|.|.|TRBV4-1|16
CASSQILTASTDTQYF
TGCGCCAGCAGCCAAATATTAACGGCTAGCACAGATACGCAGTATTTT
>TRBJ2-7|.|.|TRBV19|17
CASSISPFSGSSYEQYF
TGTGCCAGTAGTATCTCCCCTTTTAGCGGAAGCTCCTACGAGCAGTACTTC
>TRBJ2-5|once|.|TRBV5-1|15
CASSLAGTTQETQYF
TGCGCCAGCAGCTTGGCAGGGACCACTCAAGAGACCCAGTACTTC